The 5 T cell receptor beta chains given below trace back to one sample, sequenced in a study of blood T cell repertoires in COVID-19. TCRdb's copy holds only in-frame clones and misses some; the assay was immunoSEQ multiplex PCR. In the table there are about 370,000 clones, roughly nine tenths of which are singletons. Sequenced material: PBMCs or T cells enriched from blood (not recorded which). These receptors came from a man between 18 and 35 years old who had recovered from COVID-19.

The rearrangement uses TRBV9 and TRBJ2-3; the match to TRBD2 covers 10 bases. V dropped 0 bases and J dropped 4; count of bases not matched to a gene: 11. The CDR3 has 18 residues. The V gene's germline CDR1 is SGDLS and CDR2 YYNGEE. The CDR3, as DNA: TGTGCCAGCAGCGTAGCTCGGATAGCGGGGGGCAGCTCAGATACGCAGTATTTT. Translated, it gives CASSVARIAGGSSDTQYF.

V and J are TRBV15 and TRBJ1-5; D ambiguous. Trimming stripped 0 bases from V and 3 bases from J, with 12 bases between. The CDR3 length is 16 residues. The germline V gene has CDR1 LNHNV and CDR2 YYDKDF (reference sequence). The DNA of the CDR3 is TGTGCCACCAGCAGAGATCAGGCAGGAACCAATCAGCCCCAGCATTTT. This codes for CATSRDQAGTNQPQHF.

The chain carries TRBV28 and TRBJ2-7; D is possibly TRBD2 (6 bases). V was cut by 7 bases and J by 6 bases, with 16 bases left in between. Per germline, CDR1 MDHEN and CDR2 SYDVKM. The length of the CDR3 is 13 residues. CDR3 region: CASTGGVASEQYF. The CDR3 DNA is TGTGCCAGCACAGGCGGGGTTGCTAGCGAGCAGTACTTC. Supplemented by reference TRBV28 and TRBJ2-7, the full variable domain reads DVKVTQSSRYLVKRTGEKVFLECVQDMDHENMFWYRQDPGLGLRLIYFSYDVKMKEKGDIPEGYSVSREKKERFSLILESASTNQTSMYLCASTGGVASEQYFGPGTRLTVT.

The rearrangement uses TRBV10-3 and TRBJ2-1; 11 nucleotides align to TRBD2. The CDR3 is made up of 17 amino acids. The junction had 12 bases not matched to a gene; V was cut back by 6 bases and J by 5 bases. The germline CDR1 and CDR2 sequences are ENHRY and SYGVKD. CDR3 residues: CAIRAGSGRAGDNEQFF. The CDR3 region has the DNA TGTGCCATCAGGGCCGGTAGCGGGAGGGCCGGCGACAATGAGCAGTTCTTC.

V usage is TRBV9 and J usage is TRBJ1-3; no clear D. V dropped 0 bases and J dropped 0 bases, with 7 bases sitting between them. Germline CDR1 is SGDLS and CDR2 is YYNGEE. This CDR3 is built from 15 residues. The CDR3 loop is CASSVGWSSGNTIYF. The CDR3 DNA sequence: TGTGCCAGCAGCGTAGGTTGGAGCTCTGGAAACACCATATATTTT. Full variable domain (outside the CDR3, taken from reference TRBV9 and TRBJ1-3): DSGVTQTPKHLITATGQRVTLRCSPRSGDLSVYWYQQSLDQGLQFLIQYYNGEERAKGNILERFSAQQFPDLHSELNLSSLELGDSALYFCASSVGWSSGNTIYFGEGSWLTVV.